Presented here are 10 T cell receptor beta chains from one specimen sequenced in a study of early T cells in non-severe SARS-CoV-2 infection. TCRdb processed the 5' RACE reads anew with MiXCR; each CDR3 protein has one entry. The repertoire holds 55,000 to 75,000 distinct CDR3 sequences, with over 4.5% as singletons. Sample: whole blood, taken at baseline. These receptors were collected from an adult who was a healthcare worker with PCR-confirmed SARS-CoV-2 infection or an uninfected control (not recorded which).

In this sample, this clonotype turned up a few times. The rearrangement uses TRBV19 and TRBJ2-1; 11 bases line up with TRBD2. Germline lookup yields CDR1 LNHDA and CDR2 SQIVND (reference sequence). The V segment lost 5 bases and the J segment 2 bases; nucleotides outside the gene matches: 5. CDR3 length: 16 residues. CDR3: CASSPGTSGAYNEQFF. CDR3 DNA sequence: TGTGCCAGTAGTCCGGGGACTAGCGGAGCCTACAATGAGCAGTTCTTC.

This clonotype was counted at least ten times. The chain carries TRBV20-1 and TRBJ2-7, with D perhaps TRBD2 (6 bases). The CDR3 is 13 residues long. CDR1 DFQATT and CDR2 SNEGSKA come from the germline V gene (reference sequence). Trimming took 3 bases from V and 3 from J, leaving 12 bases between them. The CDR3 is CSASRDSIYEQYF. CDR3 DNA: TGCAGTGCTAGCCGGGACTCTATCTACGAGCAGTACTTC.

This clonotype has ten or more counts. J is TRBJ2-1 and V is TRBV12-3 or TRBV12-4; D remains ambiguous. The CDR3 extends over 12 amino acids. Trimming removed 4 bases from V and 15 bases from J, with 16 bases in between. CDR3 sequence (DNA): TGTGCCAGCAGTTCCGATCGGTCTTCGATGTTCTTC. It yields the protein CASSSDRSSMFF.

In the case of this clonotype: The junction differs from germline at one of its ends, possibly a read error. The chain couples TRBV6-2 or TRBV6-3 to TRBJ1-5, with D possibly TRBD1 on 5 matching bases. CDR1 and CDR2 (germline): MNHEY, SVGEGT. This CDR3 region has 15 residues. The CDR3 coding sequence is TGTGCCAGCAATTACCGCGGGGCGGACAATCAGCCCCAGCATTTT. Its translation: CASNYRGADNQPQHF.

The sample holds a few counts of this clonotype. The chain combines TRBV6-5 with TRBJ2-7, with 7 bases fitting TRBD1. This CDR3 region has 14 residues. Germline assignment: CDR1 MNHEY and CDR2 SVGAGI. The trim removed 7 bases at V and 6 bases at J, leaving 12 bases unmatched. Here the CDR3 DNA reads TGTGCCAGCACTGAACCGACAGGGATACGCGAGCAGTACTTC. Its protein product is CASTEPTGIREQYF.

This clonotype was observed at least ten times. This rearrangement joins TRBV29-1 to TRBJ2-5, with 9 bases aligning to TRBD1. V shed 3 bases, J shed 7 bases, and the junction held 18 bases outside the gene matches. Per the germline V gene, CDR1 is SQVTM and CDR2 is ANQGSEA. The CDR3 has 17 residues. CDR3 nucleotide sequence: TGCAGCGTTGAGGATCTCCCGGGACAGGGATATCTGGGGACCCAGTACTTC. Translation: CSVEDLPGQGYLGTQYF.

This clonotype was observed at least ten times. In nucleotides, the CDR3 is TGTGCCAGCAGGAAGGGACAGTCATACAATGAGCAGTTCTTC. Amino acids: CASRKGQSYNEQFF. The chain carries TRBV2 and TRBJ2-1, with 7 bases that match TRBD1. The ends lost 6 bases at V and 4 bases at J; junction bases unmatched: 6. The CDR3 consists of 14 residues. CDR1 is SNHLY, CDR2 FYNNEI, per germline.

This clonotype was counted between two and nine times. V usage is TRBV6-4 and J usage is TRBJ1-2; a weak D match, TRBD1 (5 bases). This CDR3 has 13 residues. V was cut by 7 bases and J by 4 bases, with 13 bases left in between. Per the germline V gene, CDR1 is MRHNA and CDR2 is SNTAGT. The CDR3 DNA follows: TGTGCCAGCACGCCAGGGCGGTCCTATGGCTACACCTTC. Protein product: CASTPGRSYGYTF.

This clonotype was picked up a small number of times. The chain employs TRBV6-6 and TRBJ2-7; the match to TRBD2 covers 8 bases. V trimming: 0 bases; J trimming: 0 bases; junction bases outside the gene matches: 1. The CDR3 has 15 residues. The germline gives CDR1 MNHNY, CDR2 SVGAGI (reference sequence). The CDR3 loop reads CASSYSSGSSYEQYF. As DNA, the CDR3 is TGTGCCAGCAGTTACTCCAGCGGGAGCTCCTACGAGCAGTACTTC.

This clonotype was detected ten times or more. This chain links TRBV6-6 with TRBJ1-4; D remains ambiguous. The CDR3 has 13 amino acids. Trimming pared 7 bases from V and 8 bases from J, leaving 14 bases between. Per germline, CDR1 MNHNY and CDR2 SVGAGI (reference sequence). The CDR3, as DNA: TGTGCCAGCAAGTCACAACAAAAGGAAAAACTGTTTTTT. It translates to CASKSQQKEKLFF.